This T cell receptor (beta chain) was identified in a study of blood T cell repertoires in COVID-19. Study overall: Acute-phase and convalescent COVID-19 samples originated in the United States, Italy and Spain. PBMCs, B-cell-depleted T cells, or T cells provided the cDNA or gDNA that made up the material.

Everyone who took part was roughly 18 to 89 years old, and they came from fewer than 25 US areas. Original data processing: Cell counts per sample came from amplifying reference gene primers. Repertoires were generated with immunoSEQ multiplex PCR, while TCRdb's copy carries only in-frame clones and drops some. That table gives V, J and clone size, and the DNA gave D and trimming. The table records approximately 250,000 clones, around 88% of them present only once. This CDR3 is built from 15 residues. Trimming stripped 4 bases from V and 1 base from J, with 13 bases between. The germline V gene has CDR1 SGHNT and CDR2 YENEEA.

The sequencing input was PBMCs or T cells enriched from blood (not recorded which). This clonotype originated in a woman between 40 and 50 years old with acute COVID-19. The chain recombines TRBV11-3 with TRBJ1-1, with D possibly matching TRBD1 (5 bases). The DNA for the CDR3 is TGTGCCAGCAGCTCAGTAGGGGCAGGGAACACTGAAGCTTTCTTT. The encoded protein is CASSSVGAGNTEAFF.